This is a list of T cell receptor beta chains from one sample in a study of blood T cells in healthy people across ages. One entry per CDR3 protein results from TCRdb running MiXCR on the 5' RACE reads. Of some 900,000 distinct CDR3 sequences listed, 40% to 60% are singletons. What was sequenced was blood. The receptors originated from a man aged 25-40 years in good health. The conserved cysteine and the conserved F or W are not part of the CDR3 here. The order of the fields is V gene, J gene, CDR3 protein.

TRBV15,TRBJ2-3,ATSLDPTDTQY
TRBV25-1,TRBJ1-5,ASSFRQPQH
TRBV27,TRBJ2-3,ASSPRRSLAGGTDTQY
TRBV10-3,TRBJ2-7,AISESTGVSYEQY
TRBV11-3,TRBJ2-1,ASSNSVRVHEQF
TRBV2,TRBJ2-2,AGRELRGNTGELF
TRBV3-1,TRBJ1-1,ASSRRDRGSRYTEAF
TRBV4-1,TRBJ1-4,ASRRQGNEKLF
TRBV13,TRBJ2-7,ASSLRDRAVRGPEQY
TRBV5-1,TRBJ1-1,ASSLEPMNTEAF
TRBV11-2,TRBJ1-2,ASSPVDSPNYGYT
TRBV10-3,TRBJ2-1,AISRWDREDEQF
TRBV7-9,TRBJ2-3,ASSLVGGDWPDTQY
TRBV5-6,TRBJ1-2,ASSTLLGTGGSNYGYT
TRBV5-1,TRBJ2-5,ASSWDVQETQY
TRBV9,TRBJ2-7,ASSVVGDSYEQY
TRBV3-1,TRBJ2-1,ASSQVSGGAF
TRBV7-2,TRBJ2-4,ASSYRRAKNIQY
TRBV12-3/TRBV12-4,TRBJ2-2,ASSLSSGTGELF
TRBV3-1,TRBJ2-7,ASSQATGTVSEQY
TRBV7-9,-,ASSPRGQEETQY
TRBV3-1,TRBJ1-1,ASSQVAGREAF
TRBV7-2,TRBJ1-5,ASSLVTGGLQPQH
TRBV7-2,TRBJ1-5,ASSSRGEQPQH
TRBV5-1,TRBJ2-7,ASSIDREYYEQY
TRBV10-3,TRBJ2-3,AIRATGEITDTQY
TRBV4-1,TRBJ2-7,ASSPTDGPYEQY
TRBV12-3/TRBV12-4,TRBJ1-2,ASSLRSPATHYGYT
TRBV9,TRBJ1-1,ASSSTFAPGTGVVATEAF
TRBV4-1,TRBJ2-7,ASSQEISLGRDRVYEQY
TRBV10-3,TRBJ1-5,AISESQGTGNQPQH